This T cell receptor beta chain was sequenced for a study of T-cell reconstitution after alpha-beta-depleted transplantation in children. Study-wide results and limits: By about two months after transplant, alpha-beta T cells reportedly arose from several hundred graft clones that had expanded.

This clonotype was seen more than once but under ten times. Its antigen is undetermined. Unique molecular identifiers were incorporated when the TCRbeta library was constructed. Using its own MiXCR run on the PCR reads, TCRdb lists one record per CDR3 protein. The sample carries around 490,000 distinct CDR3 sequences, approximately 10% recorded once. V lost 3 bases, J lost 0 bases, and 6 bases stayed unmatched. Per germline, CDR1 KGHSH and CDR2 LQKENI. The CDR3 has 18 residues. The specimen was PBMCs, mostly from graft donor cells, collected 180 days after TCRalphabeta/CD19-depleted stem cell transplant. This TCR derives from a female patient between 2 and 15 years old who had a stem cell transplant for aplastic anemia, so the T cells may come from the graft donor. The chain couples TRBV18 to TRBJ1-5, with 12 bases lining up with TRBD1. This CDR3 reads CASSPRDRGPYSNQPQHF. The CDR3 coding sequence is TGTGCCAGCTCACCCCGGGACAGGGGGCCGTATAGCAATCAGCCCCAGCATTTT.